This T cell receptor (beta chain) comes out of a study of T-cell reconstitution after alpha-beta-depleted transplantation in children (dated by TCRdb to about 2016). Turning to the overall study: Using TCR repertoire profiling, the study quantitatively followed how T-cell immune reconstitution unfolded in children after TCRalphabeta/CD19-depleted allogeneic hematopoietic cell transplantation.

As for this clonotype: The specificity of this receptor is unknown. No clone much larger than this one lies a single base away; base qualities are absent.

The method was PCR. TCRdb lists the instrument as Illumina HiSeq 2500. TCR library preparation used molecular barcoding, with unique molecular identifiers applied to normalize quantification of the TCRbeta repertoire. The public reads were reanalyzed by TCRdb: fastp trimming at Q25, MiXCR alignment, in-frame beta chains only. Every distinct CDR3 protein forms one entry, paired with its most common genes and DNA. In all, the sample holds hundreds of thousands of distinct CDR3 sequences, and 16% of those were seen once. 1.1% of the sample rests with the top ten. The CDR1 and CDR2 encoded by the germline V gene are SGHAT and FQNNGV. The cysteine opens and the phenylalanine closes a CDR3 of 16 amino acids. The entry retains the CDR3 DNA only, 48 bases that are in frame from base 1. V drops 0 bases and J drops 1 base, leaving 12 bases in between.

The rearrangement combines TRBV11-2 with TRBJ1-1; the D gene is perhaps TRBD1, from 6 matching bases. The starting material was PBMCs from the stem cell graft donor, obtained from the stem cell graft. The sequence was obtained from a human donor who donated a stem cell graft to a child with acute myeloid leukemia. Here is the DNA: TGTGCCAGCAGCTTAGACGGAGGGGGATGGAACACTGAAGCTTTCTTT. Its coded protein is CASSLDGGGWNTEAFF.